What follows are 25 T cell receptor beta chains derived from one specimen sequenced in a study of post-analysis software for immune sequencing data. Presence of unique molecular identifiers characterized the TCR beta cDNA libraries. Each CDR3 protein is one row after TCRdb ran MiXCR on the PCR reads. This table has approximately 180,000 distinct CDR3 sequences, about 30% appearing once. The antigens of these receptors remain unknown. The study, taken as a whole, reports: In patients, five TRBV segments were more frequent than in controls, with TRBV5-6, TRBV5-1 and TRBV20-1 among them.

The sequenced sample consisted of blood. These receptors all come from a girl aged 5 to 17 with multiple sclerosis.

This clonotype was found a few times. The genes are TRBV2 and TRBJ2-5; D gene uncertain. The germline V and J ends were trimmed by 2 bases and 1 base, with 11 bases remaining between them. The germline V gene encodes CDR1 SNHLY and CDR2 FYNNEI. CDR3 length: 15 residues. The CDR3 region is CASSEIGRSQETQYF. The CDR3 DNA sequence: TGTGCCAGCAGTGAAATTGGTCGGAGCCAAGAGACCCAGTACTTC.

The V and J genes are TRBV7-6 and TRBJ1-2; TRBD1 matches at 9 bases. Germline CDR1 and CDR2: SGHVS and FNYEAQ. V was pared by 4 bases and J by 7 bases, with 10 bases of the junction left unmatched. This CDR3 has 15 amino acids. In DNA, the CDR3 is TGTGCCAGCAGCTCCGACCGGGACAGGGAGGTTGGCTACACCTTC. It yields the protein CASSSDRDREVGYTF.

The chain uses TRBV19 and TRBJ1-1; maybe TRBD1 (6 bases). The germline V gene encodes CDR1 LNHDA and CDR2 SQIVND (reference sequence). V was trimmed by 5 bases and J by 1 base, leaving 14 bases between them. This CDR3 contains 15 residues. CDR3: CASSSRGQSNTEAFF. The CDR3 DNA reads TGTGCCAGTAGTTCACGGGGACAATCGAACACTGAAGCTTTCTTT.

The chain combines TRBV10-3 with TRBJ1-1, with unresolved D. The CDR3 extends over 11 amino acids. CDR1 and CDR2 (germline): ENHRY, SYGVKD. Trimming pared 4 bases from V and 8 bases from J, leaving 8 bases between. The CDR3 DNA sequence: TGTGCCATCAGTGTAGGCCAGGAAGCTTTCTTT. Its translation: CAISVGQEAFF.

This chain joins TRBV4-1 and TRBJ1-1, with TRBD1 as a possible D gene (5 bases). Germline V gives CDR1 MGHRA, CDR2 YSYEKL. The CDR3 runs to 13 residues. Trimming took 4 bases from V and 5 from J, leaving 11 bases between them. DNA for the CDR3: TGCGCCAGCAGCCGACGGGACGGTACTGAAGCTTTCTTT. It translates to CASSRRDGTEAFF.

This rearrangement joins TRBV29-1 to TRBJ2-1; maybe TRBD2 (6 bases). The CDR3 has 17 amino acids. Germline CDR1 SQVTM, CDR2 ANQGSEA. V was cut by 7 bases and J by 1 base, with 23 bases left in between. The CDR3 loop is CSANGRVLADSYNEQFF. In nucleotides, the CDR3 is TGCAGCGCTAACGGTCGGGTATTAGCGGATTCCTACAATGAGCAGTTCTTC.

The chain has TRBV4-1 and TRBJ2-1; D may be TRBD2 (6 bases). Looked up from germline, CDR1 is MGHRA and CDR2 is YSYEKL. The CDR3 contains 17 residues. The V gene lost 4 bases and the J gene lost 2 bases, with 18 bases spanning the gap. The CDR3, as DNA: TGCGCCAGCAGCCTCGCGGGACTCCCGATTACCTACAATGAGCAGTTCTTC. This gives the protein CASSLAGLPITYNEQFF.

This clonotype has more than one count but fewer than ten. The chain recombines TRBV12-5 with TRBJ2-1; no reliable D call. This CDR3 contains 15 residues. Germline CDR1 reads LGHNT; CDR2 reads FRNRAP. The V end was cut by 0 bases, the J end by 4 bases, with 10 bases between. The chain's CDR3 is CASGLVKGTYNEQFF. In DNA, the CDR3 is TGTGCTAGTGGTTTGGTAAAGGGAACTTACAATGAGCAGTTCTTC. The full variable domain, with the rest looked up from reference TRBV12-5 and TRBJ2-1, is DARVTQTPRHKVTEMGQEVTMRCQPILGHNTVFWYRQTMMQGLELLAYFRNRAPLDDSGMPKDRFSAEMPDATLATLKIQPSEPRDSAVYFCASGLVKGTYNEQFFGPGTRLTVL.

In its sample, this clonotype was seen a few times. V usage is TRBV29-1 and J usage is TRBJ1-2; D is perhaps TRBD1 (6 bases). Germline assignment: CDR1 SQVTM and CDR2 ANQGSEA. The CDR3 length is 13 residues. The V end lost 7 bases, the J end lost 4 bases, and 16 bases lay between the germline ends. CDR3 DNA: TGCAGCGGCACCGCCGGGGGCGTCTATGGCTACACCTTC. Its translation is CSGTAGGVYGYTF.

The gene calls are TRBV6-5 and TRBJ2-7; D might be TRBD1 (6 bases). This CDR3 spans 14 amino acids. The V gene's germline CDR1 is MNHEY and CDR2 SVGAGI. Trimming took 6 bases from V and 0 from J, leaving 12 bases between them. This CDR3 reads CASSTMTGSYEQYF. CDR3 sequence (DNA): TGTGCCAGCAGCACTATGACAGGCTCCTACGAGCAGTACTTC.

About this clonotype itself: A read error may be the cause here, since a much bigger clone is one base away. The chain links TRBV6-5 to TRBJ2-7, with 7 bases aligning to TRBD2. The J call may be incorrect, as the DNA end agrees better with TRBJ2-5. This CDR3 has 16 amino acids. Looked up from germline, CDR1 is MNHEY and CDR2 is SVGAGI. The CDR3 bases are TGTGCCAGCAGTCCCCCCGGGGGAGGGCGTTTGAAGACCCAGTACTTC. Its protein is CASSPPGGGRLKTQYF.

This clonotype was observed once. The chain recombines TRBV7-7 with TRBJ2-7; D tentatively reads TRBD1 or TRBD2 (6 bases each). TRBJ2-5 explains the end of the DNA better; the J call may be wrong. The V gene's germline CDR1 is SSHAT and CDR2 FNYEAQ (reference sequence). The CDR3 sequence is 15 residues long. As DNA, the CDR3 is TGTGCCAGCAGCCGGAGGGGGAGTCTCCGAGAGACCCAGTACTTC. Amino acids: CASSRRGSLRETQYF.

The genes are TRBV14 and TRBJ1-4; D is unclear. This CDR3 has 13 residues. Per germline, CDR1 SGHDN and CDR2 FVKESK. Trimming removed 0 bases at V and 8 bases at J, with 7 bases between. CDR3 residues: CASSQEEREKLFF. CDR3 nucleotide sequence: TGTGCCAGCAGCCAAGAGGAGAGGGAAAAACTGTTTTTT.

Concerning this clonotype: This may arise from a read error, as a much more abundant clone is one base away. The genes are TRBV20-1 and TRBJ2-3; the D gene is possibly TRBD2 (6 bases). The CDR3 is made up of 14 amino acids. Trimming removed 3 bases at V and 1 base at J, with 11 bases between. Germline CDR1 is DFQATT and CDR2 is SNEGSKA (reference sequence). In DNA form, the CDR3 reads TGCAGTGCTAGTGGGACTTCTGGCACAGATACGCAGTATTTT. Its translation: CSASGTSGTDTQYF.

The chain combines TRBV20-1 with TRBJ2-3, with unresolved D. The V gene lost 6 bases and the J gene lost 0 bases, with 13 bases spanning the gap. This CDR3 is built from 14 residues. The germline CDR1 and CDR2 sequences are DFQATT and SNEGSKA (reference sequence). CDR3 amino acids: CSAAGGLSTDTQYF. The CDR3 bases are TGCAGTGCCGCCGGTGGGCTTAGCACAGATACGCAGTATTTT.

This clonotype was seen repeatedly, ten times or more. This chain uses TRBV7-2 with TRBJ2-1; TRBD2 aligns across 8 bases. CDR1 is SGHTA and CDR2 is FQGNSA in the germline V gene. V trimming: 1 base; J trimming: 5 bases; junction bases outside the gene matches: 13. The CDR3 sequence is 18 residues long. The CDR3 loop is CASSLVRGVAGSHNEQFF. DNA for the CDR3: TGTGCCAGCAGCTTAGTTCGGGGGGTAGCGGGGTCGCACAATGAGCAGTTCTTC. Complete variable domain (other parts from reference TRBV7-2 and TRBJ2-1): GAGVSQSPSNKVTEKGKDVELRCDPISGHTALYWYRQSLGQGLEFLIYFQGNSAPDKSGLPSDRFSAERTGGSVSTLTIQRTQQEDSAVYLCASSLVRGVAGSHNEQFFGPGTRLTVL.

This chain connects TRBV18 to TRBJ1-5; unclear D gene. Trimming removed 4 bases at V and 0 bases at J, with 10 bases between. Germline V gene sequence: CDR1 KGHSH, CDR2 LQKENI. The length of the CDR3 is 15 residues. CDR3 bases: TGTGCCAGCTCACGGGCAAGGGATAGCAATCAGCCCCAGCATTTT. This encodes CASSRARDSNQPQHF.

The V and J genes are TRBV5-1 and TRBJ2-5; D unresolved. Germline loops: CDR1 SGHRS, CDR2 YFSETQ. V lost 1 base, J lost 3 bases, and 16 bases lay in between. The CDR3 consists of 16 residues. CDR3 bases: TGCGCCAGCAGCTTGCCGTACCCCCCACAAAAAGAGACCCAGTACTTC. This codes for CASSLPYPPQKETQYF.

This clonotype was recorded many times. CDR3 sequence: CSARVSASGTDNEQFF. The CDR3 nucleotides are TGCAGTGCTAGAGTTTCCGCCAGCGGGACTGACAATGAGCAGTTCTTC. This chain uses TRBV20-1 with TRBJ2-1; 7 bases agree with TRBD2. Unmatched junction bases numbered 11, after V lost 1 base and J lost 5 bases. Per the germline V gene, CDR1 is DFQATT and CDR2 is SNEGSKA (reference sequence). This CDR3 is 16 amino acids long.

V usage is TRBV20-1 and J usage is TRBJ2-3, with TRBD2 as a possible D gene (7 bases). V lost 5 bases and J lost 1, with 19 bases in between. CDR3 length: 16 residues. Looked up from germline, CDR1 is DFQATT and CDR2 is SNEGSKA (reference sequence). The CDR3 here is CSAEGGVRRGTDTQYF. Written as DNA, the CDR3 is TGCAGTGCTGAGGGGGGGGTTCGGAGGGGCACAGATACGCAGTATTTT.

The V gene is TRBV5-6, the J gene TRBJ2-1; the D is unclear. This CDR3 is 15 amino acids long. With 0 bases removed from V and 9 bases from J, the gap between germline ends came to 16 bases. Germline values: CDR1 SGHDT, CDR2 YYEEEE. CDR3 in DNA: TGTGCCAGCAGCTTGGTATCTACCTCCCGCACTGAGCAGTTCTTC. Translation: CASSLVSTSRTEQFF.

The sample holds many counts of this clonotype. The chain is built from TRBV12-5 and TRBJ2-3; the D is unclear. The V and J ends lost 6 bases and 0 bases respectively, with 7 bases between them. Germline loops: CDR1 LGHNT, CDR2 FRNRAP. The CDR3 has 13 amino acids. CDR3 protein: CASGSESTDTQYF. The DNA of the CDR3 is TGTGCTAGTGGGAGCGAGAGCACAGATACGCAGTATTTT.

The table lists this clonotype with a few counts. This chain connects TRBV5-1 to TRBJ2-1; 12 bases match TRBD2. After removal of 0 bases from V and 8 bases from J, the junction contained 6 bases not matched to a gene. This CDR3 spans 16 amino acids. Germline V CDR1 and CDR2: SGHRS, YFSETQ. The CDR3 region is CASSLGTSGMVDEQFF. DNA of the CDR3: TGCGCCAGCAGCTTGGGGACTAGCGGGATGGTGGATGAGCAGTTCTTC.

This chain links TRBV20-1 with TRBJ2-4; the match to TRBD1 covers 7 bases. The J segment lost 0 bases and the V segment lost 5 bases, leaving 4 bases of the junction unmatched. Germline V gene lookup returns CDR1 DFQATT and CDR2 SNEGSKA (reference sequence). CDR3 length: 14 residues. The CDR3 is CSAGGQIAKNIQYF. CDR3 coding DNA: TGCAGTGCTGGGGGACAGATAGCCAAAAACATTCAGTACTTC.

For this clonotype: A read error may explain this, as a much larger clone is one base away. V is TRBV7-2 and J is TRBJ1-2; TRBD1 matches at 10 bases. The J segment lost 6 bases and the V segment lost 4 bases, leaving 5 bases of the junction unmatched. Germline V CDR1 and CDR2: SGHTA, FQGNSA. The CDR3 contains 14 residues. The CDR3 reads CASSCGDRGDGYTF. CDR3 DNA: TGTGCCAGCAGCTGTGGGGACAGGGGCGATGGCTACACCTTC.